A single sample gave rise to the 21 T cell receptor beta chains below, sequenced in a study of blood T cells in healthy people across ages. Primers used in a second PCR of about 7 to 11 cycles were a sample-barcoded 5' primer and a J-beta primer mix. TCRdb processed the 5' RACE reads anew with MiXCR; each CDR3 protein has one entry. The repertoire holds about 670,000 distinct CDR3 sequences, approximately 40% seen once, with about 32% in the top ten. Sequencing was performed on blood. These receptor sequences come from a man older than 75 in good health.

This clonotype has more than one count but fewer than ten. This chain joins TRBV20-1 and TRBJ2-3, with 13 bases fitting TRBD2. There are 16 residues in the CDR3. The germline CDR1 and CDR2 sequences are DFQATT and SNEGSKA (reference sequence). V trimming: 4 bases; J trimming: 2 bases; junction bases outside the gene matches: 6. The CDR3 sequence: CSAITGTSGDTDTQYF. The DNA of the CDR3 is TGCAGTGCTATCACCGGGACTAGCGGGGACACAGATACGCAGTATTTT.

This clonotype was observed a few times. The chain couples TRBV5-4 to TRBJ2-3; 12 bases match TRBD2. The CDR3 loop spans 16 amino acids. Germline trimming cut 5 bases from V and 2 bases from J; bases unmatched to any gene: 6. Germline V lookup: CDR1 SGHNT, CDR2 YYREEE (reference sequence). CDR3 nucleotides: TGTGCCAGCAGTCAACTAGCGGGGGGCTCCACAGATACGCAGTATTTT. Encoded protein: CASSQLAGGSTDTQYF. Together with reference TRBV5-4 and TRBJ2-3, the CDR3 gives the full variable domain: ETGVTQSPTHLIKTRGQQVTLRCSSQSGHNTVSWYQQALGQGPQFIFQYYREEENGRGNFPPRFSGLQFPNYSSELNVNALELDDSALYLCASSQLAGGSTDTQYFGPGTRLTVL.

This clonotype was observed a few times. The gene calls are TRBV20-1 and TRBJ2-1, with D perhaps matching TRBD2 (6 bases). Germline CDR1 DFQATT, CDR2 SNEGSKA (reference sequence). The CDR3 is 15 amino acids. The V and J ends lost 4 bases and 6 bases respectively, with 19 bases between them. The CDR3 sequence is CSATAGRLRGNEQFF. The CDR3 bases are TGCAGTGCTACGGCGGGGCGGCTCCGAGGCAATGAGCAGTTCTTC.

This clonotype was observed a single time. The J gene is TRBJ2-5, the V gene TRBV10-3; TRBD2 matches 11 bases. The CDR3 has 17 amino acids. Germline V CDR1 and CDR2: ENHRY, SYGVKD. V was clipped by 5 bases and J by 5 bases; unmatched bases: 13. The CDR3 loop reads CAISRQLSGGAEETQYF. In DNA form, the CDR3 reads TGTGCCATCAGTAGGCAGCTTAGCGGGGGGGCCGAGGAGACCCAGTACTTC.

On this clonotype itself: Germline and junction disagree at one end, which may indicate a read error. The CDR3 here is CAGSFKDIDTQYF. The CDR3, as DNA: TGTGCCGGCAGTTTTAAAGACATAGATACGCAGTATTTT. The rearrangement links TRBV27 to TRBJ2-3, with D uncertain. Germline V CDR1 and CDR2: MNHEY, SMNVEV (reference sequence). The CDR3 contains 13 residues.

The chain recombines TRBV20-1 with TRBJ2-7, with 9 bases that match TRBD1. CDR1 DFQATT and CDR2 SNEGSKA come from the germline V gene (reference sequence). The ends lost 1 base at V and 7 bases at J; junction bases unmatched: 14. The CDR3 has 16 amino acids. CDR3 sequence: CSARAKRQGVYNEQYF. CDR3 coding DNA: TGCAGTGCTAGAGCAAAAAGACAGGGGGTTTACAATGAGCAGTACTTC.

In this sample, this clonotype turned up a few times. In DNA form, the CDR3 reads TGCGCCAGCAGCCAAGGTGCGACTAGCGGGCCGTTCAGCAACAATGAGCAGTACTTC. Its translation: CASSQGATSGPFSNNEQYF. J is TRBJ2-5 and V is TRBV4-3; TRBD2 matches at 10 bases. Germline CDR1 LGHNA, CDR2 YSLEER. This CDR3 has 19 amino acids. The junction had 22 bases not matched to a gene; V was cut back by 1 base and J by 11 bases.

V and J are TRBV18 and TRBJ2-5, with D unresolved. Germline CDR1 is KGHSH and CDR2 is LQKENI. The CDR3 contains 15 residues. Trimming pared 3 bases from V and 3 bases from J, leaving 14 bases between. CDR3 protein: CASSPLRGGEETQYF. The CDR3, as DNA: TGTGCCAGCTCACCCCTCCGAGGCGGAGAAGAGACCCAGTACTTC. The variable domain in full, completed from reference TRBV18 and TRBJ2-5, reads NAGVMQNPRHLVRRRGQEARLRCSPMKGHSHVYWYRQLPEEGLKFMVYLQKENIIDESGMPKERFSAEFPKEGPSILRIQQVVRGDSAAYFCASSPLRGGEETQYFGPGTRLLVL.

The chain is built from TRBV7-2 and TRBJ2-5; 7 bases line up with TRBD1. After removal of 8 bases from V and 4 bases from J, the junction contained 4 bases not matched to a gene. CDR1 and CDR2 (germline): SGHTA, FQGNSA. This CDR3 comprises 12 residues. Here the CDR3 reads CASCDRVETQYF. The CDR3 DNA reads TGTGCCAGCTGCGACAGGGTAGAGACCCAGTACTTC.

This clonotype has ten or more counts. The rearrangement links TRBV20-1 to TRBJ2-7, with a weak D call TRBD2 (5 bases). The CDR3 sequence is 14 residues long. Trimming cost V 6 bases and J 6 bases, with 21 bases left between them. Germline-derived CDR1 and CDR2 are DFQATT and SNEGSKA (reference sequence). In DNA, the CDR3 is TGCAGTGCGAGGAGGCCGACCTCCCTTTCCGAGCAGTACTTC. It is translated as CSARRPTSLSEQYF.

The sample holds one count of this clonotype. The CDR3 DNA follows: TGCAGTGCCGATAGCGGGGGGGCCTACAATGAGCAGTACTTC. This translates into CSADSGGAYNEQYF. This rearrangement joins TRBV20-1 to TRBJ2-1, with 11 bases aligning to TRBD2. The end of the DNA aligns better with TRBJ2-7, so the J call may be wrong. Germline CDR1 reads DFQATT; CDR2 reads SNEGSKA (reference sequence). This CDR3 spans 14 amino acids.

The chain uses TRBV9 and TRBJ2-1; the D call may be TRBD1 or TRBD2 (6 bases each). V lost 6 bases, J lost 1 base, and 11 bases lay in between. This CDR3 has 14 amino acids. From germline, CDR1 is SGDLS and CDR2 YYNGEE. CDR3 sequence reads: CASKGEDSYNEQFF. The CDR3 nucleotides read TGTGCCAGCAAGGGGGAGGATTCCTACAATGAGCAGTTCTTC.

This clonotype was observed a few times. The chain combines TRBV20-1 with TRBJ2-3; 9 positions match TRBD2. The CDR3 totals 18 residues. Germline CDR1 and CDR2: DFQATT and SNEGSKA (reference sequence). With 0 bases clipped from V and 4 bases from J, the junction kept 14 bases outside the gene matches. The chain's CDR3 is CSAREGGGLAFSADTQYF. Here the CDR3 DNA reads TGCAGTGCTAGAGAGGGAGGTGGACTAGCGTTTTCCGCAGATACGCAGTATTTT.

This clonotype was picked up a small number of times. The V gene is TRBV5-1, the J gene TRBJ2-4; 7 positions match TRBD1. With V trimmed by 4 bases and J by 8 bases, 3 bases remained unmatched. CDR3 length equals 12 residues. The germline V gene encodes CDR1 SGHRS and CDR2 YFSETQ. CDR3 sequence (DNA): TGCGCCAGCAGCCTTACAGGGGACATTCAGTACTTC. Translating gives CASSLTGDIQYF.

The rearrangement uses TRBV28 and TRBJ1-2, with D tentatively TRBD1 (5 bases). The CDR3 covers 16 residues. Germline loops: CDR1 MDHEN, CDR2 SYDVKM. Trimming stripped 2 bases from V and 4 bases from J, with 17 bases between. CDR3 in DNA: TGTGCCAGCAGTTTACTGAACCCCCAGGGAAGCTATGGCTACACCTTC. Amino acid sequence: CASSLLNPQGSYGYTF.

At least ten counts were recorded for this clonotype. The chain joins TRBV6-1 to TRBJ2-7; no reliable D call. This CDR3 is built from 19 residues. Looked up from germline, CDR1 is MNHNS and CDR2 is SASEGT. V lost 6 bases, J lost 0 bases, and 27 bases lay in between. The CDR3 DNA follows: TGTGCCAGCAGCCTTGCGCTTCCCACGGGCCTCGCAAGCTCCTACGAGCAGTACTTC. Its translation: CASSLALPTGLASSYEQYF.

The rearrangement joins TRBV13 to TRBJ2-1; 10 bases are shared with TRBD1. Germline V gene lookup returns CDR1 PRHDT and CDR2 FYEKMQ (reference sequence). The CDR3 has 16 residues. The junction had 13 bases not matched to a gene; V was cut back by 7 bases and J by 7 bases. CDR3 sequence reads: CASTRQGADRWNEQFF. As DNA, the CDR3 is TGTGCCAGCACAAGACAGGGGGCGGATAGATGGAATGAGCAGTTCTTC.

This clonotype was seen a few times. The chain links TRBV7-2 to TRBJ1-2, with D uncertain. Germline CDR1 SGHTA, CDR2 FQGNSA. This CDR3 spans 13 amino acids. Trimming removed 3 bases from V and 5 bases from J, with 10 bases in between. This CDR3 is CASSFTVLYGYTF. The CDR3 region has the DNA TGTGCCAGCAGCTTTACCGTCCTGTATGGCTACACCTTC. Based on the CDR3 plus reference TRBV7-2 and TRBJ1-2, the full variable domain is GAGVSQSPSNKVTEKGKDVELRCDPISGHTALYWYRQSLGQGLEFLIYFQGNSAPDKSGLPSDRFSAERTGGSVSTLTIQRTQQEDSAVYLCASSFTVLYGYTFGSGTRLTVV.

The chain links TRBV20-1 to TRBJ2-7, with D unclear. From germline, CDR1 is DFQATT and CDR2 SNEGSKA (reference sequence). The CDR3 runs to 10 residues. V was cut by 3 bases and J by 2 bases, with 2 bases left in between. This chain's CDR3 is CSASPYEQYF. For the CDR3, the DNA is TGCAGTGCTAGCCCCTACGAGCAGTACTTC.

CDR3 nucleotides: TGTGCCAGCAGGACGGATGGGGCCAACGTCCTGACTTTC. Amino acids: CASRTDGANVLTF. The chain uses TRBV6-2 or TRBV6-3 and TRBJ2-6; D unresolved. CDR3 length equals 13 residues. Per the germline V gene, CDR1 is MNHEY and CDR2 is SVGEGT. V was cut by 6 bases and J by 3 bases, with 6 bases left in between.

This clonotype has more than one count but fewer than ten. The chain uses TRBV27 and TRBJ1-1; 7 bases match TRBD1. With V trimmed by 5 bases and J by 5 bases, 8 bases remained unmatched. Germline V gives CDR1 MNHEY, CDR2 SMNVEV (reference sequence). The CDR3 is 14 residues long. The CDR3 is CASSTTGVRTEAFF. As DNA, the CDR3 is TGTGCCAGCAGTACCACAGGGGTTCGGACTGAAGCTTTCTTT.